This TCR beta chain was sequenced during a study of cytotoxic CD8 clonotypes in ibrutinib-treated CLL. Study details: Investigators reported approximately 25 partial and 2 complete responses; after median 68 months, around 15 patients remained remitted and approximately twelve progressed.

Germline CDR1 LNHDA, CDR2 SQIVND (reference sequence). The CDR3 totals 16 residues. V was cut by 5 bases and J by 0 bases, with 14 bases left in between. Notes on the study in general: The study found public clonotypes uncommon, contracting or stable on treatment. Sampling times, which were not matched between the groups, differed between sustained-remission patients and progressing patients.

On this clone: The antigen is unknown.

Sequencing used immunoSEQ multiplex PCR; TCRdb keeps in-frame clones, though not all of them. The sample has about 57,000 clones, 55% to 70% seen once; the top ten hold around 20%. V gene TRBV19 combines with J gene TRBJ1-5; maybe TRBD1 (5 bases). The receptor comes from a human donor with chronic lymphocytic leukemia. This material consisted of PBMCs, taken after 24 months of ibrutinib treatment. The CDR3 DNA sequence: TGTGCCAGTAGTGGGTTGGGACGAAGTAGCAATCAGCCCCAGCATTTT. Protein: CASSGLGRSSNQPQHF. Filled out from reference TRBV19 and TRBJ1-5, the complete variable domain reads DGGITQSPKYLFRKEGQNVTLSCEQNLNHDAMYWYRQDPGQGLRLIYYSQIVNDFQKGDIAEGYSVSREKKESFPLTVTSAQKNPTAFYLCASSGLGRSSNQPQHFGDGTRLSIL.